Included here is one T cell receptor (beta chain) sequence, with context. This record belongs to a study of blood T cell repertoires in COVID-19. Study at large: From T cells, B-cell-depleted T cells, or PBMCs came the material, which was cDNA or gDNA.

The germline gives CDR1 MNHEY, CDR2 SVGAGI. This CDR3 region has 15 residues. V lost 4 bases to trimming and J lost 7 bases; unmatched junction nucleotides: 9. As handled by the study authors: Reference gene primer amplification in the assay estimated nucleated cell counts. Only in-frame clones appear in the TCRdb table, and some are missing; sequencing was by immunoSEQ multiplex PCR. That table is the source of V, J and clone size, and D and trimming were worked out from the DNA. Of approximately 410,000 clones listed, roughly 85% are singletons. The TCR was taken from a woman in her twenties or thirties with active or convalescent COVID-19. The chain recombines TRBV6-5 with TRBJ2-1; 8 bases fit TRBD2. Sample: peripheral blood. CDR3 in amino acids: CASSLPSGSLNEQFF. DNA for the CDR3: TGTGCCAGCAGTTTACCCAGCGGGAGCTTGAATGAGCAGTTCTTC.